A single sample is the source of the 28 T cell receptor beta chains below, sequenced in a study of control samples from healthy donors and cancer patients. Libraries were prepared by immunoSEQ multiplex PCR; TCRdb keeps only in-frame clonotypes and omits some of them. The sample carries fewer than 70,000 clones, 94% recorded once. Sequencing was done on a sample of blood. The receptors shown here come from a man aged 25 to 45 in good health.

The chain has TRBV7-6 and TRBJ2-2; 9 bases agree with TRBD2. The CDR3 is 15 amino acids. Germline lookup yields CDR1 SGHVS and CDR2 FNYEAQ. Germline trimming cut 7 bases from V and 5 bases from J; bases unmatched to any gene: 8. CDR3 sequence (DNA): TGTGCCAGCACGTTAGCGGGAGCCTATACCGGGGAGCTGTTTTTT. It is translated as CASTLAGAYTGELFF. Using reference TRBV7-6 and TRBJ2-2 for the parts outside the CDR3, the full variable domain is GAGVSQSPRYKVTKRGQDVALRCDPISGHVSLYWYRQALGQGPEFLTYFNYEAQQDKSGLPNDRFSAERPEGSISTLTIQRTEQRDSAMYRCASTLAGAYTGELFFGEGSRLTVL.

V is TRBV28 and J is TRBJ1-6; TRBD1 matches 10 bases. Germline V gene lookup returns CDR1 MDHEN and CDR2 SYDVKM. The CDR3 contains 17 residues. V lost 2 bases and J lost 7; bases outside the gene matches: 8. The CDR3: CASSLDRGRFQNSPLHF. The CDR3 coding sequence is TGTGCCAGCAGTTTAGACAGGGGGCGCTTCCAGAATTCACCCCTCCACTTT.

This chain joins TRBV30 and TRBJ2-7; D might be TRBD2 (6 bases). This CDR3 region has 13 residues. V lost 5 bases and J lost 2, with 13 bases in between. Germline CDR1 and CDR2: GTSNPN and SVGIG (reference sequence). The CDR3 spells CAWDLSGPYEQYF. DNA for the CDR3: TGTGCCTGGGATCTTAGCGGCCCCTACGAGCAGTACTTC.

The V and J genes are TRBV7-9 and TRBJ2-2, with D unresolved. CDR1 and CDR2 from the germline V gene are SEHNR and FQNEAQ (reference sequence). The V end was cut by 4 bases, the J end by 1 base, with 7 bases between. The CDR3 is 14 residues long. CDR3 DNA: TGTGCCAGCAGCTGGGCAGAGAACACCGGGGAGCTGTTTTTT. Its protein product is CASSWAENTGELFF.

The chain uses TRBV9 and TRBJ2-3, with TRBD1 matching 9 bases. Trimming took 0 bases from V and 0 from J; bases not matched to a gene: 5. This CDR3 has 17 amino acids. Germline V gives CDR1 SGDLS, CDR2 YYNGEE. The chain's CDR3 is CASSVEGQGLSTDTQYF. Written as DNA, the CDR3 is TGTGCCAGCAGCGTAGAGGGACAGGGACTAAGCACAGATACGCAGTATTTT.

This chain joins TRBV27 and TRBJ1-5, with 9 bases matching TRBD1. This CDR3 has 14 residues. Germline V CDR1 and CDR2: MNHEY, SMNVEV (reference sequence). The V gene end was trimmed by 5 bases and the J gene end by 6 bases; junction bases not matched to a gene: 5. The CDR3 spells CASSTDRGSQPQHF. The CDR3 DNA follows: TGTGCCAGCAGTACGGACAGGGGAAGTCAGCCCCAGCATTTT.

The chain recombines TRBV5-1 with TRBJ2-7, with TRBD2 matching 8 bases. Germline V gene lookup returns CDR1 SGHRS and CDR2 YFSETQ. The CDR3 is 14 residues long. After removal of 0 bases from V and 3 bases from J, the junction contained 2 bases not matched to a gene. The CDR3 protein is CASSLEREYYEQYF. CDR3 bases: TGCGCCAGCAGCTTGGAGCGGGAGTACTACGAGCAGTACTTC.

DNA of the CDR3: TGTGCCAGCAGTTCGGGGATAGCGGAAACCTACGAGCAGTACTTC. Translating it yields CASSSGIAETYEQYF. The gene calls are TRBV27 and TRBJ2-7, with D possibly TRBD2 on 6 matching bases. Trimming removed 4 bases at V and 2 bases at J, with 15 bases between. The V gene's germline CDR1 is MNHEY and CDR2 SMNVEV (reference sequence). CDR3 length: 15 amino acids.

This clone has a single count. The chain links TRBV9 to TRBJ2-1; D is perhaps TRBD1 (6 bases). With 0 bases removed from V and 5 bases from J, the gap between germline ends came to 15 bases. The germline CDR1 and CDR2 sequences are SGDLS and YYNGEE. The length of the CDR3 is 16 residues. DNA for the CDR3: TGTGCCAGCAGCGTAGATCCGGGACAAGGGGACAATGAGCAGTTCTTC. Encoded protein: CASSVDPGQGDNEQFF.

The CDR3 bases are TGCGCCAGCAGCTTGGAGGGCAGGGATTCGGAGACCCAGTACTTC. As protein: CASSLEGRDSETQYF. The chain joins TRBV5-1 to TRBJ2-5; TRBD1 might be the D (5 bases). The CDR3 has 15 residues. From germline, CDR1 is SGHRS and CDR2 YFSETQ. V lost 0 bases, J lost 5 bases, and 14 bases lay in between.

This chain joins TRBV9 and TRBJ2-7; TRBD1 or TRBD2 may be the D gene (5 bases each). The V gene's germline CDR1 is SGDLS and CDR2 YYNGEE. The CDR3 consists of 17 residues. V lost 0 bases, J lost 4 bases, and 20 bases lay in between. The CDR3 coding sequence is TGTGCCAGCAGCGTAGCTTTCAGACTGGGGGTTACGTACGAGCAGTACTTC. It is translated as CASSVAFRLGVTYEQYF.

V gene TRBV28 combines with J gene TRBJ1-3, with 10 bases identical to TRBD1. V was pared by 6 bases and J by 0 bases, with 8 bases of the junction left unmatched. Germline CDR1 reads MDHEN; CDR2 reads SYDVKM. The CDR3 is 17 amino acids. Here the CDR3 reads CASSSGGQGSSGNTIYF. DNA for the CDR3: TGTGCCAGCAGCTCTGGGGGACAGGGGAGCTCTGGAAACACCATATATTTT.

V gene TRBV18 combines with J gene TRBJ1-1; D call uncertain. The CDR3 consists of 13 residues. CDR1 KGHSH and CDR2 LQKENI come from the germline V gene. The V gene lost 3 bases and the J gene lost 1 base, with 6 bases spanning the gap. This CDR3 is CASSPFRNTEAFF. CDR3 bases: TGTGCCAGCTCACCGTTCAGGAACACTGAAGCTTTCTTT.

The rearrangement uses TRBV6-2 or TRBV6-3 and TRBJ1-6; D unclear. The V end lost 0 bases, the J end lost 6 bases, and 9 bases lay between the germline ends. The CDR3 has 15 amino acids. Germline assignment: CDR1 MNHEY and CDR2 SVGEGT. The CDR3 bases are TGTGCCAGCAGTTACTCGAACACTTTTAATTCACCCCTCCACTTT. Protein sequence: CASSYSNTFNSPLHF.

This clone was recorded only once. Here the CDR3 DNA reads TGTGCCAGCAGCCAGACAGATACGCAGTATTTT. Protein sequence: CASSQTDTQYF. This sequence joins TRBV3-1 (or the pseudogene TRBV3-2) and TRBJ2-3; D is unresolved. V lost 3 bases and J lost 3, with 1 base in between. The CDR3 is 11 amino acids. The germline V gene encodes CDR1 LGHDT and CDR2 YNNKEL (reference sequence).

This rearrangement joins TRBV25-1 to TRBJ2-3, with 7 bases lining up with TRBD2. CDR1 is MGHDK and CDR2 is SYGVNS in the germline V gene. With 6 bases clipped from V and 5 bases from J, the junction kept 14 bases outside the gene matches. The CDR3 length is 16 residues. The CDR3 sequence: CASSTDIAGAGDTQYF. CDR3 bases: TGTGCCAGCAGCACCGACATTGCGGGAGCTGGAGATACGCAGTATTTT.

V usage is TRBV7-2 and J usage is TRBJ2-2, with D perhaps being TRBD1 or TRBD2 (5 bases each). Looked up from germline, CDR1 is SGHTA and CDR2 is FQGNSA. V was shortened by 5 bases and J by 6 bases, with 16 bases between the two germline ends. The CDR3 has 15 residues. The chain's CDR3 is CASSPQWGRAGELFF. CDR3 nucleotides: TGTGCCAGCAGCCCCCAATGGGGACGGGCCGGGGAGCTGTTTTTT.

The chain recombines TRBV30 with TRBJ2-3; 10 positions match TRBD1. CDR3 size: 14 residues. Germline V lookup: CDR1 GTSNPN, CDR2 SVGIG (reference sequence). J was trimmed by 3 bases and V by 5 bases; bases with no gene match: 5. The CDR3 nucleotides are TGTGCCTGGGACGGACAGGGGGTAACAGATACGCAGTATTTT. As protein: CAWDGQGVTDTQYF.

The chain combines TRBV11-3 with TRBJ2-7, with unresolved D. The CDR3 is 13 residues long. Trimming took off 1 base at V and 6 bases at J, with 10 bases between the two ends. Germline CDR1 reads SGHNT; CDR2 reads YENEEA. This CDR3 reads CASSLARNVEQYF. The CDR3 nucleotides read TGTGCCAGCAGCTTAGCCAGGAACGTCGAGCAGTACTTC.

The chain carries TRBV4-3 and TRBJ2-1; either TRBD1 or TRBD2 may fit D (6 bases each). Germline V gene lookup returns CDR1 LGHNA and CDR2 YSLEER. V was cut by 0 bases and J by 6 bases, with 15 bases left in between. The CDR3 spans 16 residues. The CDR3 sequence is CASSQDGGGLFNEQFF. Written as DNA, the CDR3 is TGCGCCAGCAGCCAAGACGGAGGGGGTCTATTCAATGAGCAGTTCTTC.

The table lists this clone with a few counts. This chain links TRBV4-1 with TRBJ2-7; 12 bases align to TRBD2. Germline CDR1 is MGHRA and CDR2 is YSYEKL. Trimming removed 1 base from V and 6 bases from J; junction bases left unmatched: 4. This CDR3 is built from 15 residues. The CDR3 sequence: CASSQAPGLAGEQYF. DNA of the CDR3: TGCGCCAGCAGCCAAGCCCCGGGACTAGCGGGCGAGCAGTACTTC.

The CDR3 is CASVLDRSNGYTF. The CDR3 nucleotides are TGTGCCAGCGTGCTGGACCGATCCAATGGCTACACCTTC. The chain employs TRBV7-9 and TRBJ1-2; D remains unclear. Germline V CDR1 and CDR2: SEHNR, FQNEAQ (reference sequence). V was cut by 8 bases and J by 6 bases, with 16 bases left in between. The CDR3 loop spans 13 amino acids.

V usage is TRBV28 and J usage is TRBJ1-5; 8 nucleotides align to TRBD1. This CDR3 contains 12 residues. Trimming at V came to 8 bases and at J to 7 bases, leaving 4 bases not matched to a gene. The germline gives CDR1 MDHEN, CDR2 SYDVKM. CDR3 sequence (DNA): TGTGCCAGCCTCAGGGGGCGGCAGCCCCAGCATTTT. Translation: CASLRGRQPQHF.

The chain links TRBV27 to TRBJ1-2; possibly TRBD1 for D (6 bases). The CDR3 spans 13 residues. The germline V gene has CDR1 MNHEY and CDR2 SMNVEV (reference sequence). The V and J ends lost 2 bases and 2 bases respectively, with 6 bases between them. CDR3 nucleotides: TGTGCCAGCAGTTTAACAGGGAACTATGGCTACACCTTC. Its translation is CASSLTGNYGYTF.

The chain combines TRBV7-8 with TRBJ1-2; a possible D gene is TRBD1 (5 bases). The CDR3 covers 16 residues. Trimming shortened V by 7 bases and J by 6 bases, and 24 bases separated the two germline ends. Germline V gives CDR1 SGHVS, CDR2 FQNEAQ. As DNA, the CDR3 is TGTGCCAGCACCCCGGGCAAGGGGAGCTGGAGCCATGGCTACACCTTC. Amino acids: CASTPGKGSWSHGYTF.

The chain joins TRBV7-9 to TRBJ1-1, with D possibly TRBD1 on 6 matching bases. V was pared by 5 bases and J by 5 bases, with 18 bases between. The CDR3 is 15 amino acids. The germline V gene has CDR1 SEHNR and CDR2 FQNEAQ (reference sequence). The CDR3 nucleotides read TGTGCCAGCAGCCCAACAACCTTAACAGGGACTGAAGCTTTCTTT. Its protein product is CASSPTTLTGTEAFF.

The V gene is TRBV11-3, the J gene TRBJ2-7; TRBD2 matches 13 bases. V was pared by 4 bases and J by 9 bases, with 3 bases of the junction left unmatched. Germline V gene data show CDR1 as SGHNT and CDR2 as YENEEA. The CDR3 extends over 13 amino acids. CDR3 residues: CASSSGTSGTQYF. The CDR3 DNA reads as TGTGCCAGCAGCTCCGGGACTAGCGGGACGCAGTACTTC. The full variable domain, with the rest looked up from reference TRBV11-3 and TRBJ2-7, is EAGVVQSPRYKIIEKKQPVAFWCNPISGHNTLYWYLQNLGQGPELLIRYENEEAVDDSQLPKDRFSAERLKGVDSTLKIQPAELGDSAVYLCASSSGTSGTQYFGPGTRLTVT.

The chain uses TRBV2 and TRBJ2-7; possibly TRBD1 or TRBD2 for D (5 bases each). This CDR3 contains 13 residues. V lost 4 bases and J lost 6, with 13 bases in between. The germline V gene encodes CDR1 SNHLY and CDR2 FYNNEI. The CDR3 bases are TGTGCCAGCAGTGCCGGGACGCTTGGCGAGCAGTACTTC. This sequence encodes CASSAGTLGEQYF.